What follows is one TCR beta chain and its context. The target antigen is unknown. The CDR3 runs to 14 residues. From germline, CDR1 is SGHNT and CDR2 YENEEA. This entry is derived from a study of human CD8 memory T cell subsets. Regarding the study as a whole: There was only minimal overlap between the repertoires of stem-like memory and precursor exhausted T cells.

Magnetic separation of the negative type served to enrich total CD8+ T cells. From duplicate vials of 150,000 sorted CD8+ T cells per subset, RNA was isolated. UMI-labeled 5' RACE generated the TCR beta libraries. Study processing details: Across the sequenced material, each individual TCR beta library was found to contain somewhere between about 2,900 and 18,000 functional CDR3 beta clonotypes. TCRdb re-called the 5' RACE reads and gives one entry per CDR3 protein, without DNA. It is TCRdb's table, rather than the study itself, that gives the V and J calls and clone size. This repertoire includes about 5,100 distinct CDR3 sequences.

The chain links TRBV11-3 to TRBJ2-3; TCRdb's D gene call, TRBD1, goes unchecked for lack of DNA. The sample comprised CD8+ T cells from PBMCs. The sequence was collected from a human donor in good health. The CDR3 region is CASSLVGGADTQYF.